Following are 30 T cell receptor beta chains from one sample sequenced in a study of regulatory T cells in long-lasting Graves disease (dated by TCRdb to about 2021). Sample time point, as interpreted from the label and publication: persistent/refractory GD, antithyroid drugs over 5 years with positive TRAb. For both TCR sequencing and RNA sequencing, RNA was extracted from PBMCs in TRIzol. The library relied on multiplex PCR. Sequenced on an Illumina HiSeq 4000. TCR beta libraries were built with iRepertoire HTBI primers and Arm-PCR amplification of CDR3 regions. The public sequencing data were trimmed at Q25 with fastp and processed into clonotypes with MiXCR by TCRdb, which kept only in-frame beta chains. Rows are unified per CDR3 protein, each entry keeping the most common DNA and genes. In all, the sample holds around 460,000 distinct CDR3 sequences, and less than 25% of those were seen once. 13% of the sample belongs to the ten largest clones.

The sequenced sample was peripheral blood mononuclear cells (PBMCs), obtained when the disease was refractory, from a patient treated with antithyroid drugs. Receptor source: a female donor with Graves disease.

There are many counts of this clonotype. This chain uses TRBV7-2 with TRBJ1-1, with D possibly TRBD1 on 6 matching bases. V was cut by 5 bases and J by 6 bases, with 10 bases left in between. Germline-derived CDR1 and CDR2 are SGHTA and FQGNSA. CDR3 length: 12 residues. Here the CDR3 DNA reads TGTGCCAGCAGCGAGGACAGTTCTGAAGCTTTCTTT. As protein: CASSEDSSEAFF. The full variable domain, its missing parts supplied by reference TRBV7-2 and TRBJ1-1, is GAGVSQSPSNKVTEKGKDVELRCDPISGHTALYWYRQSLGQGLEFLIYFQGNSAPDKSGLPSDRFSAERTGGSVSTLTIQRTQQEDSAVYLCASSEDSSEAFFGQGTRLTVV.

The chain combines TRBV27 with TRBJ1-1; D is uncertain. Between the trimmed V and J ends, which lost 5 bases and 11 bases, there was a span of 15 bases. Germline CDR1 is MNHEY and CDR2 is SMNVEV (reference sequence). The CDR3 loop spans 12 amino acids. DNA of the CDR3: TGTGCCAGCAGTAGTCGGCTTTCCGGGGCTTTCTTT. This codes for CASSSRLSGAFF.

The V call is TRBV7-9, the J call TRBJ2-1; D could derive from TRBD1 or TRBD2 (5 bases each). This CDR3 contains 16 residues. In germline, CDR1 is SEHNR, CDR2 FQNEAQ (reference sequence). Trimming took off 5 bases at V and 3 bases at J, with 17 bases between the two ends. This CDR3 is CASSPPGTNLYNEQFF. For the CDR3, the DNA is TGTGCCAGCAGCCCCCCCGGGACCAACCTCTACAATGAGCAGTTCTTC.

At least ten counts were recorded for this clonotype. The chain joins TRBV28 to TRBJ2-7, with 7 bases matching TRBD2. Unmatched junction bases numbered 13, after V lost 6 bases and J lost 8 bases. Germline V gene data show CDR1 as MDHEN and CDR2 as SYDVKM. The CDR3 loop spans 14 amino acids. CDR3 amino acids: CASSPLMRGRKQYF. The CDR3, as DNA: TGTGCCAGCAGCCCCCTTATGCGGGGGAGAAAGCAGTACTTC.

This clonotype appeared many times. Mismatch with germline at one junction end may stem from a read error. The chain has TRBV12-3 or TRBV12-4 and TRBJ1-2; D ambiguous. The length of the CDR3 is 13 residues. Here the CDR3 reads CASSLLGNFGYTF. CDR3 coding DNA: TGTGCCAGCAGTTTGTTGGGAAACTTTGGCTACACCTTC.

On this clonotype: This may be a read error, as it is one base from a much larger clone. The rearrangement joins TRBV19 to TRBJ1-5; D uncertain. With 1 base removed from V and 11 bases from J, the gap between germline ends came to 18 bases. Per germline, CDR1 LNHDA and CDR2 SQIVND (reference sequence). The CDR3 contains 15 residues. This chain's CDR3 is CASSIGLLAGQSQHF. The CDR3 bases are TGTGCCAGTAGTATAGGATTATTAGCGGGCCAGTCCCAGCATTTT.

This clonotype turned up a few times. This sequence joins TRBV5-6 and TRBJ2-6, with D uncertain. The germline V gene encodes CDR1 SGHDT and CDR2 YYEEEE. This CDR3 has 17 amino acids. Trimming stripped 0 bases from V and 0 bases from J, with 10 bases between. The DNA for the CDR3 is TGTGCCAGCAGCTTGGTGGTAGGGTACTCTGGGGCCAACGTCCTGACTTTC. It yields the protein CASSLVVGYSGANVLTF.

The chain is built from TRBV19 and TRBJ1-5; the match to TRBD1 covers 7 bases. CDR3 length: 15 residues. J lost 4 bases, V lost 5 bases, and 8 bases had no gene match. Germline V lookup: CDR1 LNHDA, CDR2 SQIVND (reference sequence). CDR3 in DNA: TGTGCCAGTAGTTCGTGGGGGGGACAGAATCAGCCCCAGCATTTT. Translation gives CASSSWGGQNQPQHF.

Regarding this clonotype: A much more abundant neighbour one base away suggests this may be a read error. This chain connects TRBV7-2 to TRBJ2-2; TRBD2 matches 11 bases. There are 15 residues in the CDR3. Germline V gene data show CDR1 as SGHTA and CDR2 as FQGNSA. With V trimmed by 7 bases and J by 6 bases, 7 bases remained unmatched. The DNA for the CDR3 is TGTGCCAGCAACCCCCTAGCGGGGGGTGCCGGGGAGCTGTTTTTT. Translation gives CASNPLAGGAGELFF.

This clonotype was seen many times. The J gene is TRBJ1-5, the V gene TRBV12-3 or TRBV12-4; 8 nucleotides match TRBD1. With V trimmed by 5 bases and J by 6 bases, 12 bases remained unmatched. CDR3 length equals 16 residues. CDR3 residues: CASSPSGGQGGQPQHF. DNA for the CDR3: TGTGCCAGCAGTCCCTCCGGTGGACAGGGAGGTCAGCCCCAGCATTTT.

This chain connects TRBV19 to TRBJ1-5; no reliable D call. The V and J ends lost 4 bases and 3 bases respectively, with 7 bases between them. CDR3 size: 13 residues. The germline gives CDR1 LNHDA, CDR2 SQIVND (reference sequence). CDR3 amino acids: CASSTSLNQPQHF. DNA of the CDR3: TGTGCCAGTAGTACCAGCCTCAATCAGCCCCAGCATTTT.

J is TRBJ2-3 and V is TRBV7-2; TRBD2 might be the D (6 bases). CDR1 and CDR2 from the germline V gene are SGHTA and FQGNSA. V was trimmed by 3 bases and J by 2 bases, leaving 12 bases between them. The CDR3 totals 15 residues. CDR3 bases: TGTGCCAGCAGCTTCCAGAGCGGGTACACAGATACGCAGTATTTT. The encoded protein is CASSFQSGYTDTQYF.

The V gene is TRBV7-6, the J gene TRBJ2-3, with D tentatively TRBD1 (5 bases). The length of the CDR3 is 15 residues. Between the trimmed V and J ends, which lost 1 base and 1 base, there was a span of 9 bases. Germline CDR1 reads SGHVS; CDR2 reads FNYEAQ. The CDR3 region is CASSLVGPRTDTQYF. The CDR3, as DNA: TGTGCCAGCAGCTTAGTGGGGCCACGCACAGATACGCAGTATTTT.

This rearrangement joins TRBV27 to TRBJ2-7; 7 nucleotides agree with TRBD1. The CDR3 runs to 16 residues. The germline gives CDR1 MNHEY, CDR2 SMNVEV (reference sequence). With V trimmed by 4 bases and J by 6 bases, 15 bases remained unmatched. CDR3 protein: CASSSHTTDRSREQYF. In DNA form, the CDR3 reads TGTGCCAGCAGTTCCCATACAACGGACAGGTCTCGCGAGCAGTACTTC.

In this sample, this clonotype turned up many times. The rearrangement joins TRBV28 to TRBJ1-1; 7 bases are shared with TRBD1. Germline V gene lookup returns CDR1 MDHEN and CDR2 SYDVKM. The V gene end was trimmed by 3 bases and the J gene end by 8 bases; junction bases not matched to a gene: 6. There are 13 residues in the CDR3. The DNA of the CDR3 is TGTGCCAGCAGTTTCTCTTCGACAGGGGAAGCTTTCTTT. It codes for CASSFSSTGEAFF.

This clonotype was seen at least ten times. The chain has TRBV20-1 and TRBJ2-7, with 7 positions matching TRBD1. V gave up 5 bases and J gave up 5 bases; unmatched junction bases: 9. Germline V gene lookup returns CDR1 DFQATT and CDR2 SNEGSKA (reference sequence). The CDR3 sequence is 13 residues long. The CDR3 loop is CSAPTGRFDEQYF. In DNA, the CDR3 is TGCAGTGCTCCGACAGGGCGCTTCGACGAGCAGTACTTC.

This clonotype was recorded many times. The CDR3 here is CASNSPGGIETQYF. Here the CDR3 DNA reads TGTGCCAGCAATTCGCCAGGAGGGATCGAGACCCAGTACTTC. V usage is TRBV11-2 and J usage is TRBJ2-5; tentative D call: TRBD2 (6 bases). The germline V and J ends were trimmed by 7 bases and 5 bases, with 17 bases remaining between them. Germline loops: CDR1 SGHAT, CDR2 FQNNGV. CDR3 length: 14 residues.

The chain recombines TRBV11-2 with TRBJ1-5, with TRBD1 identical over 11 bases. CDR3 size: 18 residues. With V trimmed by 3 bases and J by 0 bases, 7 bases remained unmatched. The germline CDR1 and CDR2 sequences are SGHAT and FQNNGV. CDR3 in amino acids: CASSLGDRGKNSNQPQHF. The DNA for the CDR3 is TGTGCCAGCAGCTTGGGGGACAGGGGGAAGAATAGCAATCAGCCCCAGCATTTT.

This clonotype was counted ten times or more. The chain employs TRBV28 and TRBJ1-6; D call uncertain. The germline CDR1 and CDR2 sequences are MDHEN and SYDVKM. Trimming removed 3 bases from V and 8 bases from J, with 5 bases in between. The CDR3 consists of 12 residues. Here the CDR3 DNA reads TGTGCCAGCAGTTTTCCCCATTCACCCCTCCACTTT. Its protein product is CASSFPHSPLHF.

This clonotype has just a few counts. This rearrangement joins TRBV29-1 to TRBJ2-2; D uncertain. The CDR3 is made up of 13 amino acids. Germline assignment: CDR1 SQVTM and CDR2 ANQGSEA. The V gene lost 2 bases and the J gene lost 7 bases, with 11 bases spanning the gap. CDR3 in amino acids: CSVEFVSFGELFF. Here the CDR3 DNA reads TGCAGCGTTGAATTCGTGAGCTTCGGGGAGCTGTTTTTT.

This clonotype was detected ten times or more. The rearrangement links TRBV10-3 to TRBJ1-4; D is ambiguous. The CDR3 extends over 14 amino acids. Trimming took 2 bases from V and 8 from J, leaving 12 bases between them. Germline assignment: CDR1 ENHRY and CDR2 SYGVKD. CDR3 sequence reads: CAISEGLLGEKLFF. Here the CDR3 DNA reads TGTGCCATCAGTGAGGGACTCCTCGGCGAAAAACTGTTTTTT.

This clonotype was detected ten times or more. The V call is TRBV7-9, the J call TRBJ1-1, with D possibly being TRBD1 (6 bases). V was cut by 5 bases and J by 3 bases, with 10 bases left in between. The CDR3 has 13 residues. CDR1 and CDR2 (germline): SEHNR, FQNEAQ (reference sequence). In nucleotides, the CDR3 is TGTGCCAGCAGCACACAGGGAGACACTGAAGCTTTCTTT. It is translated as CASSTQGDTEAFF.

V usage is TRBV27 and J usage is TRBJ2-6; TRBD1 aligns across 7 bases. Germline V CDR1 and CDR2: MNHEY, SMNVEV (reference sequence). After removal of 7 bases from V and 4 bases from J, the junction contained 10 bases not matched to a gene. This CDR3 has 16 amino acids. CDR3 sequence reads: CASNRQGLGGANVLTF. CDR3 sequence (DNA): TGTGCCAGCAACCGACAGGGTTTAGGAGGGGCCAACGTCCTGACTTTC.

This clonotype was detected a few times. In DNA form, the CDR3 reads TGTGCCTGGGAGAAAGCGGAGACCCAGTACTTC. This gives the protein CAWEKAETQYF. The chain joins TRBV30 to TRBJ2-5; D call uncertain. CDR1 is GTSNPN, CDR2 SVGIG, per germline (reference sequence). The CDR3 length is 11 residues. Deletions cut 5 bases from V and 5 bases from J, with 9 bases between.

In its sample, this clonotype was seen many times. This chain uses TRBV28 with TRBJ2-1; no clear D gene. The CDR3 is 13 amino acids. Germline V gives CDR1 MDHEN, CDR2 SYDVKM. V lost 5 bases and J 8 bases, leaving 13 bases between the germline ends. This CDR3 reads CASSTHSQHEQFF. The CDR3 DNA sequence: TGTGCCAGCAGTACCCACTCGCAACATGAGCAGTTCTTC.

The rearrangement joins TRBV3-1 to TRBJ1-6, with D perhaps matching TRBD1 (5 bases). Germline CDR1 is LGHDT and CDR2 is YNNKEL (reference sequence). The CDR3 spans 17 residues. V was clipped by 2 bases and J by 9 bases, with 20 bases between them. The CDR3 loop reads CASSQFSGTGEFSPLHF. In DNA form, the CDR3 reads TGTGCCAGCAGCCAATTCTCAGGTACAGGCGAGTTTTCACCCCTCCACTTT.

This chain uses TRBV2 with TRBJ2-2; D ambiguous. CDR3 length: 11 amino acids. V was pared by 8 bases and J by 4 bases, with 5 bases between. Germline loops: CDR1 SNHLY, CDR2 FYNNEI. In DNA form, the CDR3 reads TGTGCCAGCCAAGTCACCGGGGAGCTGTTTTTT. Protein: CASQVTGELFF.

This clonotype has more than one count but fewer than ten. V is TRBV18 and J is TRBJ2-3; TRBD1 matches 8 bases. V gave up 2 bases and J gave up 13 bases; unmatched junction bases: 8. Germline V gives CDR1 KGHSH, CDR2 LQKENI. This CDR3 has 13 residues. CDR3 sequence reads: CASSPGTGTTEYF. Written as DNA, the CDR3 is TGTGCCAGCTCACCAGGGACAGGTACCACCGAGTATTTT.

This sequence joins TRBV6-2 or TRBV6-3 and TRBJ2-1; D possibly uses TRBD1 or TRBD2 (5 bases each). V gave up 6 bases and J gave up 6 bases, with 18 bases separating them. CDR1 and CDR2 (germline): MNHEY, SVGEGT. CDR3 size: 15 residues. The DNA for the CDR3 is TGTGCCAGCAGCGACCGGGACCCGGCGGGCAATGAGCAGTTCTTC. Amino acids: CASSDRDPAGNEQFF.

This clonotype was picked up many times. J is TRBJ1-5 and V is TRBV6-1; the match to TRBD1 covers 7 bases. The CDR3 runs 14 residues. Germline CDR1 is MNHNS and CDR2 is SASEGT. V lost 5 bases to trimming and J lost 7 bases; unmatched junction nucleotides: 8. The CDR3 DNA reads TGTGCCAGCAGTCGAGACAGGGTATTGCAGCCCCAGCATTTT. It is translated as CASSRDRVLQPQHF.